This T cell receptor beta chain was obtained from a study of T cells in Graves' hyperthyroidism and ophthalmopathy. Whole-study results and caveats: Researchers report that a 13 V-J model separated ophthalmopathy from stable hyperthyroidism. The blood repertoire included most of the expanded thyroid clonotypes above 0.001. Ophthalmopathy prediction by the model preceded onset by a median approximately 5.9 months.

From RNA transcripts, TCR beta CDR3 regions were amplified. Carried out on the TCR CDR3, a first-round RT-PCR used the HTBI primer set. TCRdb re-analysed the multiplex PCR reads in MiXCR, keeping a single row per CDR3 protein. The sample consists of 370,000 or so distinct CDR3 sequences, roughly 25% of them appearing once. This clonotype was counted many times. What it binds is not known. Around 10 ml fresh peripheral blood yielded the PBMCs. The germline V and J ends were trimmed by 2 bases and 6 bases, with 14 bases remaining between them. The CDR3 loop spans 14 amino acids. Germline CDR1 MNHEY, CDR2 SMNVEV (reference sequence).

This receptor was taken from a man aged 50-59 years with Graves' hyperthyroidism. Sequenced material: blood. The rearrangement uses TRBV27 and TRBJ2-7; D tentatively fits TRBD1 or TRBD2 (5 bases each). CDR3 DNA: TGTGCCAGCAGTTTAAACGGAGGCAGGGTCGAGCAGTACTTC. Translation gives CASSLNGGRVEQYF.